This T cell receptor (beta chain) was profiled in a study of CD8 T cells in ankylosing spondylitis. Each TCR beta library was made by quantitative 5'-RACE that incorporated molecular barcodes. TCRdb reprocessed the 5' RACE reads via MiXCR and lists one record per CDR3 protein. The repertoire holds more than 650,000 distinct CDR3 sequences, 10% to 15% seen once, with 0.45% to 0.6% in the top ten. This clonotype was observed a handful of times. Its antigen is not identified. Study conclusions and caveats: Clones linked to disease were reported to show significant enrichment in matched ankylosing spondylitis synovial fluid. What appeared characteristic of ankylosing spondylitis blood was a TCR beta motif of about eight highly homologous variants. Earlier authors reported some of these motif variants in reactive arthritis synovial fluid and blood. Disease-linked clones had a CD8+ phenotype and relatively low frequency in peripheral blood.

Sequenced sample: blood, either unsorted or a sorted T cell fraction (not recorded which). This receptor was identified in a male donor with ankylosing spondylitis.

CDR3: CSASSPGTADTGELFF. CDR3 sequence (DNA): TGCAGTGCTAGTTCTCCGGGGACCGCGGACACCGGGGAGCTGTTTTTT. This rearrangement joins TRBV20-1 to TRBJ2-2; D possibly matches TRBD1 or TRBD2 (5 bases each). Trimming took 3 bases from V and 3 from J, leaving 17 bases between them. This CDR3 is built from 16 residues. Germline lookup yields CDR1 DFQATT and CDR2 SNEGSKA (reference sequence).